Listed below are T cell receptor beta chains from one sample, sequenced in a study of cytomegalovirus exposure and HLA in healthy donors. Sequencing was performed with immunoSEQ multiplex PCR; in TCRdb, only in-frame clones are kept and a portion is missing. The sample carries about 160,000 clones, approximately 80% recorded once. Sequencing was carried out using PBMCs. The receptors shown here come from a boy younger than 10 in good health and CMV-seronegative. Each CDR3 is given with its conserved first and last residue. The order of the fields is D gene, J gene, V gene, CDR3 protein, CDR3 DNA. D genes are given only for firm matches.

>TRBD2|TRBJ2-7|TRBV6-6
CASSTSGRGFDEQYF
TGTGCCAGCAGTACTAGCGGGAGAGGGTTCGACGAGCAGTACTTC
>TRBD2|TRBJ2-1|TRBV7-2
CASSLAPSGGANEQFF
TGTGCCAGCAGCTTAGCGCCTAGCGGGGGGGCGAATGAGCAGTTCTTC
>.|TRBJ1-2|TRBV29-1
CSAEQGVFGYTF
TGCAGCGCAGAGCAGGGCGTCTTTGGCTACACCTTC
>TRBD1|TRBJ1-1|TRBV4-3
CASSQVMGQGDPRTEAFF
TGCGCCAGCAGCCAAGTTATGGGACAGGGGGACCCGAGGACTGAAGCTTTCTTT
>TRBD2|TRBJ2-1|TRBV10-3
CAISGGTSGGDEQFF
TGTGCCATCAGTGGCGGGACTAGCGGGGGTGATGAGCAGTTCTTC
>TRBD1|TRBJ2-1|TRBV2
CASSVGPVLDRGSSSYNEQFF
TGTGCCAGCAGTGTCGGCCCCGTGTTAGACAGGGGGTCTAGCTCCTACAATGAGCAGTTCTTC
>TRBD1|TRBJ1-6|TRBV6-6
CASSWVTGPGVSPLHF
TGTGCCAGCAGTTGGGTGACAGGGCCGGGGGTTTCACCCCTCCACTTT
>TRBD1|TRBJ1-1|TRBV19
CASAAGQGFAEAFF
TGTGCCAGTGCTGCGGGACAGGGGTTCGCTGAAGCTTTCTTT
>TRBD1|TRBJ1-1|TRBV6-5
CASTGTGGTEAFF
TGTGCCAGCACCGGGACAGGGGGCACTGAAGCTTTCTTT
>.|TRBJ2-2|TRBV7-2
CASSLRGGPGELFF
TGTGCCAGCAGCTTAAGGGGGGGCCCCGGGGAGCTGTTTTTT
>TRBD2|TRBJ2-1|TRBV18
CASSVYEAGVPPYNEQFF
TGTGCCAGCTCTGTCTACGAAGCGGGAGTTCCCCCCTACAATGAGCAGTTCTTC